This T cell receptor (beta chain) was sequenced for a study of cytomegalovirus exposure and HLA in healthy donors. Study-wide results and limits: The study assumed roughly uniform donor sequencing depth for presence/absence analyses. By a later analysis, the bulk of CMV-associated TCR beta chains appeared HLA-restricted.

At collection, donors were nominally healthy, but unrecorded immune exposures were probable. For this donor, CMV serostatus was not recorded. Primers: 60 Vbeta forward and 13 Jbeta reverse. The assay was immunoSEQ multiplex PCR, and TCRdb's table has in-frame clones only and misses some. Among about 52,000 clones, about 50% were seen once, and the ten largest hold roughly 10%. V lost 3 bases to trimming and J lost 7 bases, with 11 bases between them. In germline, CDR1 is SGDLS, CDR2 YYNGEE. The CDR3 length is 12 residues. Comments on this clone: Its antigen is currently unknown.

Sequencing used PBMCs. The source of this sequence is a human donor in good health. The rearrangement uses TRBV9 and TRBJ2-7; the D gene is possibly TRBD2 (5 bases). The CDR3 spells CASSAPSGEQYF. CDR3 DNA sequence: TGTGCCAGCAGCGCCCCGTCGGGGGAGCAGTACTTC.